These T cell receptor beta chains were read from a single sample in a study of CD8+CD57+ T cells in acquired aplastic anemia. MiXCR, run by TCRdb on the reads, gives a single entry per CDR3 protein. The sample lists roughly 130,000 distinct CDR3 sequences, about half occurring once. Sequencing was carried out using sorted CD4+, CD8+, or CD8+CD57+ T cells (not recorded which) from PBMCs. The receptor set was obtained from a human donor in good health, serving as a control. The CDR3 runs from the conserved cysteine through the conserved F or W. The order of the fields is D gene, J gene, clone size, V gene, CDR3 protein, CDR3 DNA. A D gene is named only where the DNA matches it firmly. Clone size is shown for a subset of rows, as once, few, many or a class of expanded clone.

d_call: .; j_call: TRBJ1-1; clone_size: .; v_call: TRBV4-2; cdr3_aa: CASSRLVAQGSYKASF; cdr3_nt: .
d_call: TRBD1; j_call: TRBJ1-4; clone_size: many; v_call: TRBV4-1; cdr3_aa: CASSQEGQGEVGREKLFF; cdr3_nt: TGCGCCAGCAGCCAAGAGGGACAGGGAGAGGTGGGAAGGGAAAAACTGTTTTTT
d_call: .; j_call: TRBJ2-7; clone_size: .; v_call: TRBV10-2; cdr3_aa: CASSETGTPYEQYF; cdr3_nt: TGCGCCAGCAGTGAGACCGGGACGCCCTACGAGCAGTACTTC
d_call: .; j_call: TRBJ1-2; clone_size: .; v_call: TRBV12-3/TRBV12-4; cdr3_aa: CASTLSLDYDYGYTF; cdr3_nt: TGTGCCAGCACCCTGAGCCTAGACTATGACTATGGCTACACCTTC
d_call: TRBD2; j_call: TRBJ2-7; clone_size: .; v_call: TRBV6-1; cdr3_aa: CASSEETSGAYEQYF; cdr3_nt: TGTGCCAGCAGTGAAGAGACTAGCGGTGCCTACGAGCAGTACTTC
d_call: .; j_call: TRBJ1-3; clone_size: many; v_call: TRBV11-2; cdr3_aa: CASSLGDGRVRTIYF; cdr3_nt: TGTGCCAGCAGCTTGGGGGATGGAAGAGTCAGGACCATATATTTT
d_call: TRBD1; j_call: TRBJ2-3; clone_size: .; v_call: TRBV20-1; cdr3_aa: CSGTGGTDTQYF; cdr3_nt: TGCAGTGGGACAGGGGGCACAGATACGCAGTATTTT
d_call: TRBD2; j_call: TRBJ2-3; clone_size: many; v_call: TRBV9; cdr3_aa: CASSSQAGTTDTQYF; cdr3_nt: TGTGCCAGCAGTTCCCAAGCGGGGACCACAGATACGCAGTATTTT
d_call: .; j_call: TRBJ1-2; clone_size: many; v_call: TRBV4-3; cdr3_aa: CASSREDFTF; cdr3_nt: TGTGCCAGCAGCCGGGAGGACTTTACCTTC
d_call: .; j_call: TRBJ1-2; clone_size: .; v_call: TRBV19; cdr3_aa: CASSTGSGHQYGYTF; cdr3_nt: TGTGCCAGTAGTACTGGTTCGGGACACCAGTATGGCTACACCTTC
d_call: TRBD2; j_call: TRBJ2-3; clone_size: medium-sized; v_call: TRBV10-2; cdr3_aa: CASRTSGGGDTQYF; cdr3_nt: TGCGCCAGCCGGACTAGCGGGGGGGGAGATACGCAGTATTTT
d_call: TRBD2; j_call: TRBJ2-7; clone_size: .; v_call: TRBV7-7; cdr3_aa: CASAPSGGLSYEQYF; cdr3_nt: TGTGCCAGCGCCCCAAGCGGGGGCCTCTCCTACGAGCAGTACTTC
d_call: .; j_call: TRBJ2-2; clone_size: many; v_call: TRBV7-3; cdr3_aa: CASGNSYTGELFF; cdr3_nt: TGTGCCAGCGGGAACTCCTACACCGGGGAGCTGTTTTTT
d_call: .; j_call: TRBJ1-3; clone_size: few; v_call: TRBV29-1; cdr3_aa: CSVGTGPGNTIYF; cdr3_nt: TGCAGCGTTGGAACAGGGCCTGGAAACACCATATATTTT
d_call: .; j_call: TRBJ1-2; clone_size: many; v_call: TRBV29-1; cdr3_aa: CSVDGIHGRQVGYGYTF; cdr3_nt: TGCAGCGTTGATGGAATTCACGGCCGGCAGGTGGGCTATGGCTACACCTTC
d_call: .; j_call: TRBJ1-5; clone_size: .; v_call: TRBV11-2; cdr3_aa: CASSLERAGDHQEHSNQPQHF; cdr3_nt: TGTGCCAGCAGCTTAGAGAGAGCCGGGGACCACCAAGAGCATAGCAATCAGCCCCAGCATTTC
d_call: TRBD2; j_call: TRBJ2-7; clone_size: .; v_call: TRBV29-1; cdr3_aa: CSVETSGEQYF; cdr3_nt: TGCAGCGTTGAGACTAGCGGGGAGCAGTACTTC
d_call: .; j_call: TRBJ1-5; clone_size: .; v_call: TRBV19; cdr3_aa: CASTTLTGQPQHF; cdr3_nt: TGTGCCAGTACTACCTTAACCGGACAGCCCCAGCATTTT
d_call: .; j_call: TRBJ1-4; clone_size: .; v_call: TRBV19; cdr3_aa: CASSAYGLGEKLFF; cdr3_nt: TGTGCCAGTAGCGCGTACGGCCTTGGTGAAAAACTGTTTTTT
d_call: TRBD2; j_call: TRBJ2-3; clone_size: many; v_call: TRBV7-6; cdr3_aa: CASSFSGGATDTQYF; cdr3_nt: TGTGCCAGCAGCTTTAGCGGGGGGGCAACAGATACGCAGTATTTT
d_call: .; j_call: TRBJ1-1; clone_size: many; v_call: TRBV10-3; cdr3_aa: CAIKGNPNTEAFF; cdr3_nt: TGTGCCATTAAGGGGAACCCGAACACTGAAGCTTTCTTT
d_call: .; j_call: TRBJ2-7; clone_size: .; v_call: TRBV7-9; cdr3_aa: CASSSDRFEQYF; cdr3_nt: TGTGCCAGCAGCTCCGACAGATTCGAGCAGTACTTC
d_call: .; j_call: TRBJ2-5; clone_size: many; v_call: TRBV13; cdr3_aa: CASTHGPLGETQYF; cdr3_nt: TGTGCCAGCACTCACGGGCCCTTGGGAGAGACCCAGTACTTC
d_call: TRBD1; j_call: TRBJ1-6; clone_size: many; v_call: TRBV6-1; cdr3_aa: CASTPDGGGGMYSPLHF; cdr3_nt: TGTGCCAGCACTCCCGACGGAGGGGGCGGAATGTACTCACCCCTCCACTTT
d_call: TRBD1; j_call: TRBJ1-1; clone_size: many; v_call: TRBV20-1; cdr3_aa: CSARDRGLAMNTEAFF; cdr3_nt: TGCAGTGCTAGGGACAGGGGGTTGGCCATGAACACTGAAGCTTTCTTT
d_call: .; j_call: TRBJ1-4; clone_size: few; v_call: TRBV4-3; cdr3_aa: CASSQASSTNEKLFF; cdr3_nt: TGCGCCAGCAGCCAAGCTTCCTCCACTAATGAAAAACTGTTTTTT
d_call: .; j_call: TRBJ2-3; clone_size: .; v_call: TRBV2; cdr3_aa: CASNKGTTDTQYF; cdr3_nt: TGTGCCAGCAACAAAGGCACCACAGATACGCAGTATTTT
d_call: .; j_call: TRBJ1-4; clone_size: .; v_call: TRBV25-1; cdr3_aa: CASSEKYEKLFF; cdr3_nt: TGTGCCAGCAGTGAAAAGTATGAAAAACTGTTTTTT
d_call: .; j_call: TRBJ1-1; clone_size: many; v_call: TRBV7-3; cdr3_aa: CASSFSDMNTEAFF; cdr3_nt: TGTGCCAGCAGCTTCTCAGACATGAACACTGAAGCTTTCTTT
d_call: TRBD1; j_call: TRBJ1-3; clone_size: many; v_call: TRBV19; cdr3_aa: CASTKDRGNTIYF; cdr3_nt: TGTGCCAGTACCAAGGACAGGGGAAACACCATATATTTT
d_call: .; j_call: TRBJ2-1; clone_size: many; v_call: TRBV10-2; cdr3_aa: CASTLLSSYNEQFF; cdr3_nt: TGCGCCAGCACCCTCCTTTCCTCCTACAATGAGCAGTTCTTC
d_call: .; j_call: TRBJ1-3; clone_size: few; v_call: TRBV19; cdr3_aa: CASSLQSSGNTIYF; cdr3_nt: TGTGCCAGTAGTTTACAGAGCTCTGGAAACACCATATATTTT
d_call: .; j_call: TRBJ1-2; clone_size: many; v_call: TRBV7-9; cdr3_aa: CASSLDRATTGYTF; cdr3_nt: TGTGCCAGCAGCTTAGACAGGGCAACGACTGGCTACACCTTC
d_call: .; j_call: TRBJ2-2; clone_size: many; v_call: TRBV20-1; cdr3_aa: CSAPRGGNTGELFF; cdr3_nt: TGCAGTGCTCCCAGGGGCGGCAACACCGGGGAGCTGTTTTTT
d_call: TRBD2; j_call: TRBJ2-5; clone_size: many; v_call: TRBV11-2; cdr3_aa: CASSLSSWVAGAPQYF; cdr3_nt: TGTGCCAGCAGCTTATCGTCTTGGGTAGCGGGGGCCCCCCAGTACTTC
d_call: .; j_call: TRBJ1-5; clone_size: many; v_call: TRBV10-2; cdr3_aa: CASRQGRSNQPQHF; cdr3_nt: TGCGCCAGCAGACAAGGGAGGAGCAATCAGCCCCAGCATTTT
d_call: .; j_call: TRBJ2-1; clone_size: .; v_call: TRBV24-1; cdr3_aa: CATSDLRNYNEQFF; cdr3_nt: TGTGCCACCAGTGATTTGCGCAACTACAATGAGCAGTTCTTC
d_call: .; j_call: TRBJ2-1; clone_size: .; v_call: TRBV10-3; cdr3_aa: CAISDGSYNKQFF; cdr3_nt: TGTGCCATCAGTGATGGCTCCTACAATAAGCAGTTCTTC
d_call: TRBD1; j_call: TRBJ1-2; clone_size: many; v_call: TRBV5-1; cdr3_aa: CASSIGGMGIYGYTF; cdr3_nt: TGCGCCAGCAGCATAGGGGGCATGGGGATATATGGCTACACCTTC
d_call: TRBD1; j_call: TRBJ1-2; clone_size: few; v_call: TRBV20-1; cdr3_aa: CSARRTGDTYGYTF; cdr3_nt: TGCAGTGCTAGACGGACAGGGGATACCTATGGCTACACCTTC
d_call: .; j_call: TRBJ1-6; clone_size: .; v_call: TRBV20-1; cdr3_aa: CSARAGWESPLHF; cdr3_nt: TGCAGTGCTAGAGCAGGGTGGGAATCACCCCTCCACTTT